Following are 8 T cell receptor beta chains from one sample sequenced in a study of OX40 agonist ivuxolimab in advanced cancers. Sequencing was performed with immunoSEQ multiplex PCR; in TCRdb, only in-frame clones are kept and a portion is missing. The profile covers 75,000 to 100,000 clones, with 91% appearing a single time and approximately 0.78% taken by the ten largest. Source: CD4+ or CD8+ T cells sorted from blood, taken in a trial of the OX40 agonist ivuxolimab. These receptor sequences come from an adult with an advanced solid tumor such as melanoma, head and neck, liver or kidney cancer.

V gene TRBV6-4 combines with J gene TRBJ1-4, with 8 bases matching TRBD1. The CDR3 sequence is 15 residues long. CDR1 and CDR2 (germline): MRHNA, SNTAGT. V lost 2 bases and J lost 4; bases outside the gene matches: 3. CDR3: CASSDQGAGNEKLFF. The DNA for the CDR3 is TGTGCCAGCAGTGACCAGGGGGCGGGTAATGAAAAACTGTTTTTT.

The chain joins TRBV7-9 to TRBJ2-5; 8 nucleotides agree with TRBD1. V shed 4 bases, J shed 6 bases, and the junction held 7 bases outside the gene matches. Germline V gives CDR1 SEHNR, CDR2 FQNEAQ (reference sequence). The CDR3 covers 14 residues. The CDR3 here is CASSSRQGWKTQYF. CDR3 DNA: TGTGCCAGCAGCTCGAGACAGGGGTGGAAGACCCAGTACTTC.

V gene TRBV4-1 combines with J gene TRBJ1-2; tentatively, D is TRBD1 (6 bases). CDR1 is MGHRA and CDR2 is YSYEKL in the germline V gene. V shed 3 bases and J shed 5 bases, with 22 bases lying between them. CDR3 length: 17 amino acids. The CDR3 coding sequence is TGCGCCAGCAGCCAGCCGACTACCGGGACAAAGGTTTATGGCTACACCTTC. As protein: CASSQPTTGTKVYGYTF.

The rearrangement uses TRBV4-2 and TRBJ2-7; D might be TRBD1 or TRBD2, each matching 5 bases. V shed 4 bases and J shed 0 bases, with 19 bases lying between them. The CDR3 runs 17 residues. CDR1 LGHNA and CDR2 YNFKEQ come from the germline V gene. This CDR3 is CASSRDPPGSFSYEQYF. CDR3 in DNA: TGTGCCAGCAGCCGGGACCCTCCGGGGTCGTTCTCCTACGAGCAGTACTTC.

The rearrangement uses TRBV5-1 and TRBJ1-2, with D tentatively TRBD1 (6 bases). The CDR3 sequence is 13 residues long. V dropped 4 bases and J dropped 3 bases, with 10 bases sitting between them. Germline CDR1 and CDR2: SGHRS and YFSETQ. The CDR3 protein is CASSNRQDYGYTF. CDR3 in DNA: TGCGCCAGCAGCAACCGACAGGACTATGGCTACACCTTC.

The V and J genes are TRBV28 and TRBJ1-4; TRBD1 matches at 7 bases. The CDR3 length is 16 residues. The ends lost 2 bases at V and 10 bases at J; junction bases unmatched: 13. The V gene's germline CDR1 is MDHEN and CDR2 SYDVKM. This CDR3 is CASSLEGGATRGKLFF. The CDR3 DNA follows: TGTGCCAGCAGTTTAGAAGGGGGCGCAACGAGGGGAAAACTGTTTTTT.

This chain connects TRBV19 to TRBJ1-2; D gene uncertain. The ends were cut back, 4 bases at V and 3 bases at J, with 15 bases in the middle. CDR1 and CDR2 from the germline V gene are LNHDA and SQIVND (reference sequence). The length of the CDR3 is 15 residues. Written as DNA, the CDR3 is TGTGCCAGTAGTAGACACTCTCCGGGAGACTATGGCTACACCTTC. Translated: CASSRHSPGDYGYTF.

The gene calls are TRBV5-4 and TRBJ2-7, with TRBD2 matching 8 bases. The V and J ends lost 4 bases and 0 bases, in that order; junction bases with no gene match: 9. The CDR3 extends over 16 amino acids. Germline loops: CDR1 SGHNT, CDR2 YYREEE (reference sequence). The CDR3 region has the DNA TGTGCCAGCAGCCCCGAGGGGACTAGTCCCTCCTACGAGCAGTACTTC. It translates to CASSPEGTSPSYEQYF.